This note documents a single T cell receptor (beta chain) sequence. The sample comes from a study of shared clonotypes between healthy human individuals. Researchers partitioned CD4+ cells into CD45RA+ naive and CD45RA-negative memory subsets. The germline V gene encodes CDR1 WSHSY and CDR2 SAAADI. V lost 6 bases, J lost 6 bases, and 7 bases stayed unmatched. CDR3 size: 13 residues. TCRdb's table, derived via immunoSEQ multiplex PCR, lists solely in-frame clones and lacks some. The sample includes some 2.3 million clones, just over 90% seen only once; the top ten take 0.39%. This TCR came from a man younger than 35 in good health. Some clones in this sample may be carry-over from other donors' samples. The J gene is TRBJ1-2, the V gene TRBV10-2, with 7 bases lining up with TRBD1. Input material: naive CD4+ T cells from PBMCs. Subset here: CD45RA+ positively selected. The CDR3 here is CASSPQGEDGYTF. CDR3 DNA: TGCGCCAGCAGCCCCCAGGGGGAAGATGGCTACACCTTC.